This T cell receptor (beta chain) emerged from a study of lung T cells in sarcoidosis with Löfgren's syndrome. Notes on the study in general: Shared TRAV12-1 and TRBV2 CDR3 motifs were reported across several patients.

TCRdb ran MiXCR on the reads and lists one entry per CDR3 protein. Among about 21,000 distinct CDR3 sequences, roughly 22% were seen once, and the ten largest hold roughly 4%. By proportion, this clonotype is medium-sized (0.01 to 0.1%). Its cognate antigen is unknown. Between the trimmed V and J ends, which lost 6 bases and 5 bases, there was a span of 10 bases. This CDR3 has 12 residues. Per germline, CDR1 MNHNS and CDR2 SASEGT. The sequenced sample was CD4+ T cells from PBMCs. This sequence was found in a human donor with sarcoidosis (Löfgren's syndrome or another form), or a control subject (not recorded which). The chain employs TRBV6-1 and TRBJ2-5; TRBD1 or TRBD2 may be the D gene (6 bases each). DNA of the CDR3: TGTGCCAGCAGCCGGGGGCTGGAGACCCAGTACTTC. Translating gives CASSRGLETQYF.